This T cell receptor (beta chain) was sequenced in a study of shared clonotypes between healthy human individuals. Study in general: Researchers assigned three CD4 naive, three CD4 memory, two CD8 naive and one CD8 memory plate to each donor.

Per sorted-subset replicate PCR, input was roughly 220 ng DNA, representing about 32,000 T cell genomes. TCRdb's table, derived via immunoSEQ multiplex PCR, lists solely in-frame clones and lacks some. This sample yields roughly 890,000 clones, of which 92% are seen a single time; 24% belongs to the top ten. The trim removed 1 base at V and 8 bases at J, leaving 14 bases unmatched. The CDR3 consists of 16 residues. Per the germline V gene, CDR1 is SGHRS and CDR2 is YFSETQ. On this clone: The target antigen is unknown.

Only CD45RO-negative cells positively selected for CCR7 counted as naive CD8 cells, so terminally differentiated effector memory CD45RA+ cells were excluded. All donors were healthy HIV-negative adults lacking recent acute infections or vaccinations. The study's findings and limits: Sorted-subset sequencing was shown by rarefaction to be incomplete despite large depth.

The chain joins TRBV5-1 to TRBJ1-2; 7 bases agree with TRBD1. Input material: naive CD8+ T cells sorted from blood. The sequence came from a man younger than 40 in good health. DNA for the CDR3: TGCGCCAGCAGCTTGATCCCGACAGGGTTCCCAGAAGGCTACACCTTC. It yields the protein CASSLIPTGFPEGYTF.